The clone carrying this TCR beta chain was observed once. The record originates from a study of blood T cell repertoires in COVID-19. Clinical history reported by participants formed the basis on which cohorts were assigned. Germline-derived CDR1 and CDR2 are LGHNA and YSLEER. CDR3 size: 15 residues. Trimming pared 0 bases from V and 7 bases from J, leaving 10 bases between. Clones were sequenced by immunoSEQ multiplex PCR, and TCRdb holds only the in-frame ones, with some missing. The table includes 200,000 to 250,000 clones, 70% to 85% detected once. Sample: PBMCs or T cells enriched from blood (not recorded which). The sequence derives from a man in his forties or fifties who had recovered from COVID-19. The chain carries TRBV4-3 and TRBJ1-6, with D possibly TRBD1 on 5 matching bases. CDR3 bases: TGCGCCAGCAGCCAAGAGTGGGGGGGGAATTCACCCCTCCACTTT. Protein sequence: CASSQEWGGNSPLHF.